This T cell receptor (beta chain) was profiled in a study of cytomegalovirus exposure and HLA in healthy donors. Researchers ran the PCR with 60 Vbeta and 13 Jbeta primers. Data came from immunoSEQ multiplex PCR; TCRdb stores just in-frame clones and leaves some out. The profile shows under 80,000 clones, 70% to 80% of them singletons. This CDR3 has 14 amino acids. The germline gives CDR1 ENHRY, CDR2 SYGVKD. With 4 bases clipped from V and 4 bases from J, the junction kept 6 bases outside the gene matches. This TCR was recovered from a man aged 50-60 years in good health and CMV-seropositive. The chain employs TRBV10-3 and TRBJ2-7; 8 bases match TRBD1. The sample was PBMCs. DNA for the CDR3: TGTGCCATCAGTGGACGGACAGGGAGGTACGAGCAGTACTTC. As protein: CAISGRTGRYEQYF.